This TCR beta chain was sequenced during a study of blood T cell repertoires in COVID-19. At the level of the study: T cells, B-cell-depleted T cells, or PBMCs supplied cDNA or gDNA.

In terms of age and location, participants ranged from roughly 18 to 90 years and lived in 24 US areas. Grouping used clinical history reported by participants in a survey and questionnaire. The CDR3 contains 13 residues. The V gene lost 5 bases and the J gene lost 4 bases, with 11 bases spanning the gap. Per the germline V gene, CDR1 is MNHEY and CDR2 is SVGAGI. Assay: immunoSEQ multiplex PCR; the TCRdb copy retains only in-frame clones and omits some. The sample has a few hundred thousand clones; roughly nine tenths are singletons. Sequences were obtained from PBMCs or T cells enriched from blood (not recorded which). This receptor was obtained from a woman aged 50 to 60 who had been exposed to COVID-19. The chain couples TRBV6-5 to TRBJ1-1; the D is unclear. The CDR3 is CASSRREGTEAFF. The CDR3 nucleotides are TGTGCCAGCAGTAGGAGGGAAGGCACTGAAGCTTTCTTT.